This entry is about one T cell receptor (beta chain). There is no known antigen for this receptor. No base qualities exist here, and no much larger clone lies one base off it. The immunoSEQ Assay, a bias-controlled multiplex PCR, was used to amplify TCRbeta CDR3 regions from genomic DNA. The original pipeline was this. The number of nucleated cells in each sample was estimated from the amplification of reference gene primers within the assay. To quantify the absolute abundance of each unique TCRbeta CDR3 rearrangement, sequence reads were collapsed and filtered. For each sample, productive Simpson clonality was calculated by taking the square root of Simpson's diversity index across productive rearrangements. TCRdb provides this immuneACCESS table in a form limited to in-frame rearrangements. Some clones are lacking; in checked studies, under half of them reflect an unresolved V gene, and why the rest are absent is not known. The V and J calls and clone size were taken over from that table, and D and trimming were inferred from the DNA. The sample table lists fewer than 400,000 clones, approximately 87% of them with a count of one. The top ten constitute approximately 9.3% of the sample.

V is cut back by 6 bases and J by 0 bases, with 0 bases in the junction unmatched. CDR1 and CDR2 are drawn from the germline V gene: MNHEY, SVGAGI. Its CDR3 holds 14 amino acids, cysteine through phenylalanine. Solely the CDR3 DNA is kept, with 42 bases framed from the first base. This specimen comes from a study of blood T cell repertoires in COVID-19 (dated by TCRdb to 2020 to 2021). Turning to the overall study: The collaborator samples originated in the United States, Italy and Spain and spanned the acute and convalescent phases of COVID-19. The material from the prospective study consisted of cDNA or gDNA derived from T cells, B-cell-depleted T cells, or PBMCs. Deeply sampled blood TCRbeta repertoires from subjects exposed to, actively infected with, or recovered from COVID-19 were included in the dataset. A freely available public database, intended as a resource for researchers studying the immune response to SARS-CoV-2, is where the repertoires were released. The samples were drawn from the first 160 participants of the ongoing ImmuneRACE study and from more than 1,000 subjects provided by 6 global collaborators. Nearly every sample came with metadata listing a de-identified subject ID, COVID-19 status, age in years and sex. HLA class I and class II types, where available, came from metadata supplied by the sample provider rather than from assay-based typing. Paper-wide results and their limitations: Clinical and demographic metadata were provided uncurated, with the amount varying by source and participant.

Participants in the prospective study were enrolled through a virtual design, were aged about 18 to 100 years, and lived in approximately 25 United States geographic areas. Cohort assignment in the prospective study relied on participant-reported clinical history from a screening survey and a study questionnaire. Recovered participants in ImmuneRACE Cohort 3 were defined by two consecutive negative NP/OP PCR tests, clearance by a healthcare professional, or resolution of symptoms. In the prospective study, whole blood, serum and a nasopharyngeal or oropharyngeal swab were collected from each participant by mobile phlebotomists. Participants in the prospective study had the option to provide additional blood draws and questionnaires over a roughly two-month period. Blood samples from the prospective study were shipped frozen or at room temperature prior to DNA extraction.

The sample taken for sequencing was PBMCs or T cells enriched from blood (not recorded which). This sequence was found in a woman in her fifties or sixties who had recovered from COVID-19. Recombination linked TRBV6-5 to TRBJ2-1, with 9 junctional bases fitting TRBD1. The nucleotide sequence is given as TGTGCCAGCAGGGGACAGGGCTCCTACAATGAGCAGTTCTTC. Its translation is CASRGQGSYNEQFF.